What follows are 11 T cell receptor beta chains derived from one specimen sequenced in a study of prognosis after radiotherapy for stage I lung cancer. Genomic DNA was subjected to two-round multiplex PCR for amplification of TCR beta CDR3. Primers were specific to each TRBV and TRBJ gene in first-round PCR. MiXCR, run by TCRdb on the multiplex PCR reads, gives a single entry per CDR3 protein. The sample lists roughly 25,000 distinct CDR3 sequences; 30% to 45% were seen once. Material: PBMCs, obtained before or after stereotactic body radiation therapy (not recorded which). The receptors shown here come from a donor over 45 with non-small cell lung cancer.

At least ten counts were recorded for this clonotype. CDR3 sequence (DNA): TGCGCCAGCAGCTTGCAGGGAGGGCTTAATCAGCCCCAGCATTTT. The encoded protein is CASSLQGGLNQPQHF. The genes are TRBV5-1 and TRBJ1-5; D might be TRBD1 (5 bases). CDR1 and CDR2 from the germline V gene are SGHRS and YFSETQ. Trimming removed 1 base from V and 4 bases from J, with 12 bases in between. The CDR3 has 15 amino acids.

The chain employs TRBV28 and TRBJ1-3, with no clear D. V lost 1 base and J lost 0, with 13 bases in between. The V gene's germline CDR1 is MDHEN and CDR2 SYDVKM. This CDR3 is built from 17 residues. DNA for the CDR3: TGTGCCAGCAGTTTATTCACCACCGGCCTCTCTGGAAACACCATATATTTT. As protein: CASSLFTTGLSGNTIYF.

This clonotype showed up many times. The chain employs TRBV5-1 and TRBJ2-3; 7 nucleotides align to TRBD2. Germline lookup yields CDR1 SGHRS and CDR2 YFSETQ. The CDR3 spans 14 residues. J was trimmed by 2 bases and V by 0 bases; bases with no gene match: 0. Here the CDR3 reads CASSLGLATDTQYF. The CDR3 DNA sequence: TGCGCCAGCAGCTTGGGACTAGCCACAGATACGCAGTATTTT.

The table lists this clonotype with many counts. The chain carries TRBV20-1 and TRBJ2-5, with TRBD1 matching over 8 bases. The junction had 4 bases not matched to a gene; V was cut back by 2 bases and J by 2 bases. Germline V gives CDR1 DFQATT, CDR2 SNEGSKA (reference sequence). CDR3 length: 14 amino acids. The CDR3 here is CSARPRQGQETQYF. In DNA form, the CDR3 reads TGCAGTGCTAGACCACGACAGGGGCAAGAGACCCAGTACTTC.

This chain uses TRBV11-2 with TRBJ1-1, with D perhaps matching TRBD1 (5 bases). This CDR3 is 14 amino acids long. The V and J ends lost 2 bases and 8 bases respectively, with 15 bases between them. Germline assignment: CDR1 SGHAT and CDR2 FQNNGV. The CDR3 is CASSLRGLGGEAFF. DNA of the CDR3: TGTGCCAGCAGCTTACGTGGGCTCGGGGGGGAAGCTTTCTTT.

This chain links TRBV27 with TRBJ1-2; 8 bases match TRBD1. CDR1 and CDR2 from the germline V gene are MNHEY and SMNVEV (reference sequence). V was pared by 1 base and J by 7 bases, with 8 bases of the junction left unmatched. The length of the CDR3 is 15 residues. CDR3 region: CASSLYGSGGGGYTF. CDR3 nucleotides: TGTGCCAGCAGTTTATACGGGTCAGGGGGCGGTGGCTACACCTTC.

This clonotype was observed many times. The genes are TRBV5-1 and TRBJ1-4; 7 bases match TRBD1. J was trimmed by 4 bases and V by 7 bases; bases with no gene match: 10. The length of the CDR3 is 15 residues. Germline CDR1 and CDR2: SGHRS and YFSETQ. The DNA for the CDR3 is TGCGCCAGCGCCGACCCAGGGGGTGATAATGAAAAACTGTTTTTT. Protein sequence: CASADPGGDNEKLFF. Drawing the rest from reference TRBV5-1 and TRBJ1-4, the complete variable domain is KAGVTQTPRYLIKTRGQQVTLSCSPISGHRSVSWYQQTPGQGLQFLFEYFSETQRNKGNFPGRFSGRQFSNSRSEMNVSTLELGDSALYLCASADPGGDNEKLFFGSGTQLSVL.

This clonotype was seen repeatedly, ten times or more. The CDR3 sequence: CASSIISGRYTGELFF. The CDR3 DNA sequence: TGTGCCAGTAGTATTATTAGCGGGAGGTACACCGGGGAGCTGTTTTTT. The chain has TRBV19 and TRBJ2-2; TRBD2 matches at 10 bases. The germline V gene has CDR1 LNHDA and CDR2 SQIVND (reference sequence). Unmatched junction bases numbered 4, after V lost 3 bases and J lost 3 bases. This CDR3 has 16 residues.

In this sample, this clonotype turned up many times. This sequence joins TRBV10-3 and TRBJ2-2; D remains unclear. The CDR3 sequence is 13 residues long. V lost 1 base, J lost 1 base, and 1 base lay in between. CDR1 and CDR2 from the germline V gene are ENHRY and SYGVKD. DNA for the CDR3: TGTGCCATCAGTGAGTGGAACACCGGGGAGCTGTTTTTT. This codes for CAISEWNTGELFF.

The chain carries TRBV14 and TRBJ2-7; D remains ambiguous. This CDR3 is 15 amino acids long. Deletions cut 4 bases from V and 2 bases from J, with 15 bases between. CDR1 and CDR2 from the germline V gene are SGHDN and FVKESK. CDR3 sequence (DNA): TGTGCCAGCAGCCCCTCCTGGCCAGATCCCTACGAGCAGTACTTC. Residues: CASSPSWPDPYEQYF.

This clonotype was seen at least ten times. The chain is built from TRBV29-1 and TRBJ2-7; 7 bases are shared with TRBD2. Germline CDR1 is SQVTM and CDR2 is ANQGSEA. The CDR3 length is 13 residues. Trimming cost V 3 bases and J 3 bases; bases outside gene matches: 5. The CDR3 DNA follows: TGCAGCGTTGAGCTAGCGGAGGACTACGAGCAGTACTTC. This encodes CSVELAEDYEQYF.